The 18 T cell receptor beta chains listed next were all sequenced from one sample in a study. Some clones are missing from TCRdb's copy, which holds only in-frame ones; the method was immunoSEQ multiplex PCR. The table includes approximately 70,000 clones, 80% to 95% detected once. The sample consisted of PBMCs. The source is a man aged 40-55 years with rheumatoid arthritis.

This clone was seen once. The V gene is TRBV7-2, the J gene TRBJ2-7; D is unclear. Trimming removed 2 bases from V and 2 bases from J, with 7 bases in between. CDR1 SGHTA and CDR2 FQGNSA come from the germline V gene. This CDR3 is built from 13 residues. In DNA, the CDR3 is TGTGCCAGCAGCTTACCATCCACCTACGAGCAGTACTTC. Translating it yields CASSLPSTYEQYF. Full variable domain (outside the CDR3, taken from reference TRBV7-2 and TRBJ2-7): GAGVSQSPSNKVTEKGKDVELRCDPISGHTALYWYRQSLGQGLEFLIYFQGNSAPDKSGLPSDRFSAERTGGSVSTLTIQRTQQEDSAVYLCASSLPSTYEQYFGPGTRLTVT.

This chain joins TRBV4-1 and TRBJ2-1; a weak D match, TRBD2 (6 bases). With 4 bases removed from V and 7 bases from J, the gap between germline ends came to 17 bases. This CDR3 spans 15 amino acids. The germline V gene encodes CDR1 MGHRA and CDR2 YSYEKL. The CDR3 DNA sequence: TGCGCCAGCAGCCCTGGGACTTATTACAGGAATGAGCAGTTCTTC. It yields the protein CASSPGTYYRNEQFF.

This chain joins TRBV9 and TRBJ2-7; tentatively, D is TRBD1 (6 bases). With 4 bases removed from V and 2 bases from J, the gap between germline ends came to 13 bases. The CDR3 consists of 14 residues. Germline V gives CDR1 SGDLS, CDR2 YYNGEE. The CDR3 loop is CASSPRTETYEQYF. CDR3 nucleotides: TGTGCCAGCAGCCCTCGGACAGAAACCTACGAGCAGTACTTC.

CDR3 nucleotide sequence: TGTGCCAGCTCACTCAGACAGGCCTACGAGCAGTACTTC. Translated, it gives CASSLRQAYEQYF. This chain links TRBV18 with TRBJ2-7; a weak D match, TRBD1 (6 bases). Trimming cost V 4 bases and J 2 bases, with 9 bases left between them. Germline loops: CDR1 KGHSH, CDR2 LQKENI. The CDR3 sequence is 13 residues long.

The chain has TRBV3-1 (or the pseudogene TRBV3-2) and TRBJ2-3, with D unclear. The CDR3 spans 14 residues. V lost 1 base, J lost 1 base, and 6 bases lay in between. CDR1 and CDR2 from the germline V gene are LGHDT and YNNKEL (reference sequence). The CDR3 sequence is CASSQAAGTDTQYF. CDR3 bases: TGTGCCAGCAGCCAAGCGGCCGGCACAGATACGCAGTATTTT.

The chain is built from TRBV2 and TRBJ1-2; D is unclear. Germline V gives CDR1 SNHLY, CDR2 FYNNEI. The CDR3 has 14 residues. Trimming took 0 bases from V and 5 from J, leaving 10 bases between them. The CDR3, as DNA: TGTGCCAGCAGTGAAGCGACCCTGGGGTATGGCTACACCTTC. Amino acid sequence: CASSEATLGYGYTF.

This clone was detected a few times. The chain carries TRBV24-1 and TRBJ1-5; D is undetermined. Trimming took off 4 bases at V and 4 bases at J, with 7 bases between the two ends. The V gene's germline CDR1 is KGHDR and CDR2 SFDVKD. CDR3 length: 13 residues. The CDR3 sequence: CATSEVGNQPQHF. CDR3 in DNA: TGTGCCACCAGTGAAGTGGGAAATCAGCCCCAGCATTTT.

This clone was detected only once. This sequence joins TRBV10-2 and TRBJ1-2, with TRBD1 matching over 11 bases. The CDR3 has 17 amino acids. V was pared by 5 bases and J by 1 base, with 9 bases of the junction left unmatched. Germline V CDR1 and CDR2: WSHSY, SAAADI. The CDR3 spells CASSKWTGGADNYGYTF. As DNA, the CDR3 is TGCGCCAGCAGTAAATGGACAGGGGGCGCCGATAACTATGGCTACACCTTC.

This clone has a single count. V usage is TRBV7-9 and J usage is TRBJ1-4; 11 bases agree with TRBD1. V lost 5 bases and J lost 14; bases outside the gene matches: 22. Germline V gene data show CDR1 as SEHNR and CDR2 as FQNEAQ (reference sequence). The CDR3 is made up of 18 amino acids. In DNA, the CDR3 is TGTGCCAGCAGCCCTCCGGGACAGGGGGTTGGTTCCCAACTTACCCTGTTTTTT. Residues: CASSPPGQGVGSQLTLFF.

The chain employs TRBV5-1 and TRBJ2-3; possibly TRBD2 for D (7 bases). V was cut by 4 bases and J by 0 bases, with 24 bases left in between. The CDR3 sequence is 19 residues long. The germline V gene has CDR1 SGHRS and CDR2 YFSETQ. The CDR3 loop reads CASSLGGTRVFSSTDTQYF. The CDR3 DNA follows: TGCGCCAGCAGCCTCGGGGGGACACGAGTATTCTCTAGCACAGATACGCAGTATTTT.

This clone was detected only once. V gene TRBV30 combines with J gene TRBJ1-1; possibly TRBD1 for D (6 bases). The CDR3 sequence is 10 residues long. Deletions cut 5 bases from V and 7 bases from J, with 8 bases between. The germline V gene encodes CDR1 GTSNPN and CDR2 SVGIG (reference sequence). The chain's CDR3 is CAWGQIEAFF. CDR3 DNA sequence: TGTGCCTGGGGACAGATTGAAGCTTTCTTT.

The genes are TRBV24-1 and TRBJ2-3; unclear D gene. CDR1 and CDR2 from the germline V gene are KGHDR and SFDVKD. The CDR3 sequence is 15 residues long. V gave up 5 bases and J gave up 6 bases, with 17 bases separating them. CDR3 residues: CATSVPRPSGDTQYF. CDR3 sequence (DNA): TGTGCCACCAGTGTTCCCAGACCATCGGGCGATACGCAGTATTTT.

The V and J genes are TRBV28 and TRBJ1-5; 8 nucleotides match TRBD1. The CDR3 length is 15 residues. V lost 1 base to trimming and J lost 7 bases; unmatched junction nucleotides: 6. The germline V gene encodes CDR1 MDHEN and CDR2 SYDVKM. The CDR3 DNA reads as TGTGCCAGCAGTTTATACAGGACAGGGTCGCAGCCCCAGCATTTT. It is translated as CASSLYRTGSQPQHF.

The genes are TRBV16 and TRBJ2-1, with D hard to call. There are 13 residues in the CDR3. Germline V gene data show CDR1 as KGHSY and CDR2 as FQNENV. The ends were cut back, 4 bases at V and 4 bases at J, with 8 bases in the middle. DNA for the CDR3: TGTGCCAGCAGCCTCTACAGTTACAATGAGCAGTTCTTC. It is translated as CASSLYSYNEQFF.

V is TRBV7-3 and J is TRBJ2-1, with TRBD2 as a possible D gene (5 bases). The CDR3 runs 14 residues. Trimming removed 2 bases from V and 9 bases from J, with 14 bases in between. Germline loops: CDR1 SGHTA, CDR2 FQGTGA. CDR3 protein: CASSLGSRESEQFF. CDR3 coding DNA: TGTGCCAGCAGCTTAGGGTCTAGGGAGAGTGAGCAGTTCTTC. The full variable domain, completed using reference TRBV7-3 and TRBJ2-1, is GAGVSQTPSNKVTEKGKYVELRCDPISGHTALYWYRQSLGQGPEFLIYFQGTGAADDSGLPNDRFFAVRPEGSVSTLKIQRTERGDSAVYLCASSLGSRESEQFFGPGTRLTVL.

The J gene is TRBJ2-7, the V gene TRBV9; D is undetermined. Germline loops: CDR1 SGDLS, CDR2 YYNGEE. The CDR3 sequence is 15 residues long. The V end lost 3 bases, the J end lost 7 bases, and 20 bases lay between the germline ends. This chain's CDR3 is CASSGEMGPKREQYF. CDR3 DNA sequence: TGTGCCAGCAGCGGAGAGATGGGCCCCAAAAGGGAGCAGTACTTC.

The gene calls are TRBV25-1 and TRBJ2-5; 9 bases map to TRBD1. This CDR3 contains 13 residues. V lost 6 bases, J lost 4 bases, and 3 bases stayed unmatched. The V gene's germline CDR1 is MGHDK and CDR2 SYGVNS. This chain's CDR3 is CASRQGARETQYF. The CDR3 nucleotides read TGTGCCAGCAGACAGGGGGCGCGAGAGACCCAGTACTTC. Using reference TRBV25-1 and TRBJ2-5 for the parts outside the CDR3, the full variable domain is EADIYQTPRYLVIGTGKKITLECSQTMGHDKMYWYQQDPGMELHLIHYSYGVNSTEKGDLSSESTVSRIRTEHFPLTLESARPSHTSQYLCASRQGARETQYFGPGTRLLVL.

The chain joins TRBV30 to TRBJ2-7; D possibly corresponds to TRBD2 (7 bases). Germline assignment: CDR1 GTSNPN and CDR2 SVGIG (reference sequence). Trimming pared 6 bases from V and 4 bases from J, leaving 19 bases between. The CDR3 contains 14 residues. The chain's CDR3 is CACSWDEGGYEQYF. The CDR3 nucleotides read TGTGCCTGCTCCTGGGATGAGGGGGGGTACGAGCAGTACTTC.